This record looks at one T cell receptor beta chain sequence and its context. Its antigen is as yet unknown. Naive CD8+ T cells carried a CD45RO-CCR7+CD27+CD95- phenotype. This specimen comes from a study of CXCR3-negative and CXCR3-positive naive CD8 T cells. Study results and limitations: TCR interaction strength was inferred from TRB CDR3 physicochemistry, as CD5 matched across naive subsets. Cryopreserved cells partially lost CXCR3 expression, and fresh PBMCs were used in most assays. For CXCR3-positive naive cells, TRB CDR3s were more hydrophobic than those of CXCR3-negative naive cells. Naive CXCR3-positive and CXCR3-negative cells shared TRBV-TRBJ usage; memory cells diverged.

5' RACE with UMI labels generated the TRB cDNA libraries. TCRdb reprocessed the 5' RACE reads, with one entry per CDR3 protein and no DNA. This sample contains 55,000 to 70,000 distinct CDR3 sequences. This CDR3 comprises 14 residues. Germline assignment: CDR1 SGHRS and CDR2 YFSETQ. The chain is built from TRBV5-1 and TRBJ2-1; the TCRdb D gene call, TRBD2, has no DNA to confirm it. The sequence came from a human donor in good health. Some clones in this sample may be carry-over from other donors' samples. The sequenced material came from naive CXCR3+ CD8+ T cells from blood. The subset here: CD45RO-CCR7+CD27+CD95- naive CD8+ T cells expressing CXCR3 (TNR3+). CDR3 protein: CASSLVGLENEQFF. Looking up the rest from reference TRBV5-1 and TRBJ2-1 gives the full variable domain: KAGVTQTPRYLIKTRGQQVTLSCSPISGHRSVSWYQQTPGQGLQFLFEYFSETQRNKGNFPGRFSGRQFSNSRSEMNVSTLELGDSALYLCASSLVGLENEQFFGPGTRLTVL.